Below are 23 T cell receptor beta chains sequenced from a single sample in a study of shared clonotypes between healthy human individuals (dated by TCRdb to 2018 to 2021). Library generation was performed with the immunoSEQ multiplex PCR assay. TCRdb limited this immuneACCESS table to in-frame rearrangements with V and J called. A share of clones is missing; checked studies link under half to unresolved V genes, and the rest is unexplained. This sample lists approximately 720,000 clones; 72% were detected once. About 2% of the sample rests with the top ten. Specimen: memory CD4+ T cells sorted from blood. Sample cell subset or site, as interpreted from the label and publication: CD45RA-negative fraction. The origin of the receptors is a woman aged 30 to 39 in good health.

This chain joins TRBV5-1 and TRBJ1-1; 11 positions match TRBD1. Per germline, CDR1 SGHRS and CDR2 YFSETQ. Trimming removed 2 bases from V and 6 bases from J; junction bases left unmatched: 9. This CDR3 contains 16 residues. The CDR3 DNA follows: TGCGCCAGCAGCTTATCCTGGACAGGGGGCGAGTCTGAAGCTTTCTTT. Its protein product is CASSLSWTGGESEAFF.

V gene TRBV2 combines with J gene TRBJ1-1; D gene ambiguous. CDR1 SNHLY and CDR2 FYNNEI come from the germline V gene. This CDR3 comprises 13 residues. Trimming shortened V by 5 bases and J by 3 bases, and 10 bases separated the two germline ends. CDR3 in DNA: TGTGCCAGCAGTATTTCCTGGGACACTGAAGCTTTCTTT. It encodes CASSISWDTEAFF.

Written as DNA, the CDR3 is TGTGCCAGCAGTTTATTCGGGGAGCTGTTTTTT. Translation gives CASSLFGELFF. The chain has TRBV28 and TRBJ2-2; D remains unclear. Germline values: CDR1 MDHEN, CDR2 SYDVKM. The CDR3 loop spans 11 amino acids. V lost 1 base and J lost 7, with 1 base in between.

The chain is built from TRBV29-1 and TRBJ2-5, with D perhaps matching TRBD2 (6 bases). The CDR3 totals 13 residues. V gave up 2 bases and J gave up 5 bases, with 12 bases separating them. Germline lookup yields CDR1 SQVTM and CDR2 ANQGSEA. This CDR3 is CSVERASVETQYF. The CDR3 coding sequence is TGCAGCGTTGAAAGGGCTAGCGTTGAGACCCAGTACTTC.

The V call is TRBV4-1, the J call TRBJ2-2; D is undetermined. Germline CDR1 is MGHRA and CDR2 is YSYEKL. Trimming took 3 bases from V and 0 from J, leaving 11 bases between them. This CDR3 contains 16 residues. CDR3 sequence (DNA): TGCGCCAGCAGCCAGGACCCGCACGCGAACACCGGGGAGCTGTTTTTT. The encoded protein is CASSQDPHANTGELFF.

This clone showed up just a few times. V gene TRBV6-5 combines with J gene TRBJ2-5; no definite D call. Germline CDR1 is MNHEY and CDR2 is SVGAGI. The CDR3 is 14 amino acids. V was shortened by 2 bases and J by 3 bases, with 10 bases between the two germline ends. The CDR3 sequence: CASSYRVREETQYF. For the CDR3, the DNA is TGTGCCAGCAGTTACAGGGTTCGGGAAGAGACCCAGTACTTC.

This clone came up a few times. The CDR3 reads CASSPTGNTIYF. The DNA for the CDR3 is TGTGCCAGTAGTCCGACAGGAAACACCATATATTTT. This sequence joins TRBV19 and TRBJ1-3; D unclear. Germline CDR1 reads LNHDA; CDR2 reads SQIVND (reference sequence). V was clipped by 5 bases and J by 4 bases, with 6 bases between them. The CDR3 loop spans 12 amino acids.

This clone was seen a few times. CDR3 DNA: TGTGCCAGCAGCGACGGGAAATATAGCAATCAGCCCCAGCATTTT. Translation gives CASSDGKYSNQPQHF. This chain connects TRBV6-1 to TRBJ1-5; no definite D call. The V end lost 6 bases, the J end lost 0 bases, and 12 bases lay between the germline ends. The CDR3 contains 15 residues. The germline CDR1 and CDR2 sequences are MNHNS and SASEGT.

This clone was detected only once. Here the CDR3 DNA reads TGTGCCAGCCAAAGTTTAGATGGCAGAGATGTCTATGGCTACACCTTC. It is translated as CASQSLDGRDVYGYTF. This chain connects TRBV28 to TRBJ1-2; no definite D call. Between the trimmed V and J ends, which lost 8 bases and 4 bases, there was a span of 23 bases. This CDR3 spans 16 amino acids. Looked up from germline, CDR1 is MDHEN and CDR2 is SYDVKM.

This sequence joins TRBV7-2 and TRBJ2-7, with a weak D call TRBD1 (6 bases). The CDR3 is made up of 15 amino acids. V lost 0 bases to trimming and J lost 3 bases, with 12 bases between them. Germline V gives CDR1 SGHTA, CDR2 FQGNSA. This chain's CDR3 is CASSLAAGEGYEQYF. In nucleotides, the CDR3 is TGTGCCAGCAGCTTAGCCGCAGGGGAAGGCTACGAGCAGTACTTC. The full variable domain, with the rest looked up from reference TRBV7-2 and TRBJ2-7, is GAGVSQSPSNKVTEKGKDVELRCDPISGHTALYWYRQSLGQGLEFLIYFQGNSAPDKSGLPSDRFSAERTGGSVSTLTIQRTQQEDSAVYLCASSLAAGEGYEQYFGPGTRLTVT.

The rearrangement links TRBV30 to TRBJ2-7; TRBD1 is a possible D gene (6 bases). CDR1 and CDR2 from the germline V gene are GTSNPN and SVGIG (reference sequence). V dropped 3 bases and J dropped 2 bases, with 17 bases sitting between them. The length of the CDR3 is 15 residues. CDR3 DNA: TGTGCCTGGAGGCGGACAGCGCCGTTAACCTACGAGCAGTACTTC. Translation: CAWRRTAPLTYEQYF.

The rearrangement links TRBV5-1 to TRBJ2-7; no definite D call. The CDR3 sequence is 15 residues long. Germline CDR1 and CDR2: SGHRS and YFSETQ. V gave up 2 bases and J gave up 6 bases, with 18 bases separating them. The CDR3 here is CASSLTSIYLSEQYF. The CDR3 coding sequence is TGCGCCAGCAGCTTAACCTCCATCTATCTGTCCGAGCAGTACTTC.

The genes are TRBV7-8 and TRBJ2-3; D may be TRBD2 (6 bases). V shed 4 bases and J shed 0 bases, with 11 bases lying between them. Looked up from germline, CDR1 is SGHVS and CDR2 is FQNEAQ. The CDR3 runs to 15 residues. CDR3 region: CASSSSGTSTDTQYF. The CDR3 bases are TGTGCCAGCAGCTCTTCTGGGACTAGCACAGATACGCAGTATTTT.

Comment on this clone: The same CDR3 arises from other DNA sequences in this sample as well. The CDR3: CASSLAAGSGNTIYF. CDR3 nucleotide sequence: TGCGCCAGCAGCTTGGCGGCAGGCTCTGGAAACACCATATATTTT. The chain uses TRBV5-1 and TRBJ1-3; D not resolved. Per germline, CDR1 SGHRS and CDR2 YFSETQ. V was pared by 0 bases and J by 0 bases, with 7 bases between. The CDR3 extends over 15 amino acids.

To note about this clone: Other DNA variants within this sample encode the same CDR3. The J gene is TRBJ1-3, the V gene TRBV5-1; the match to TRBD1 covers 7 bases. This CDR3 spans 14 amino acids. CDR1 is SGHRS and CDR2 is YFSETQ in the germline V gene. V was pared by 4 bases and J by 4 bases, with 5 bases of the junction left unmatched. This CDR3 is CASSDGTAGNTIYF. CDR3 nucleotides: TGCGCCAGCAGCGATGGGACAGCGGGAAACACCATATATTTT.

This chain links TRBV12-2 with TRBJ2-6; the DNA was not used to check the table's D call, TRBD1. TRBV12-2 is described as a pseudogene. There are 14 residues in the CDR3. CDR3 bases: TGTGCAAGTCGGGACAGCTCTGGGGCCAACGTCCTGACTTTC. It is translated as CASRDSSGANVLTF.

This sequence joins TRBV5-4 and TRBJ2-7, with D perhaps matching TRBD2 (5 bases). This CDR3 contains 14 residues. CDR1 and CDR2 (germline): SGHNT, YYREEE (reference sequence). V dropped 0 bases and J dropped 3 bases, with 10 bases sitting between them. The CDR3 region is CASSLADGVYEQYF. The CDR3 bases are TGTGCCAGCAGCTTGGCCGACGGGGTCTACGAGCAGTACTTC.

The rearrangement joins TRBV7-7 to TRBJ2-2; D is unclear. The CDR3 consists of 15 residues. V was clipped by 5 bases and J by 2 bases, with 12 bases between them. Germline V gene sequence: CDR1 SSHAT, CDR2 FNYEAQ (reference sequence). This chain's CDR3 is CASSKTRINTGELFF. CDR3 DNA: TGTGCCAGCAGCAAGACCCGAATTAACACCGGGGAGCTGTTTTTT.

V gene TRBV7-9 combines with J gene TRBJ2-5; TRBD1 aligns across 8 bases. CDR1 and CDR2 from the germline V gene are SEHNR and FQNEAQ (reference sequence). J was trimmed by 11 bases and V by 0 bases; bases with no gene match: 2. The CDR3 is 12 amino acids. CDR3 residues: CASSLATGDQYF. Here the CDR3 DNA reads TGTGCCAGCAGCTTAGCGACAGGGGATCAGTACTTC.

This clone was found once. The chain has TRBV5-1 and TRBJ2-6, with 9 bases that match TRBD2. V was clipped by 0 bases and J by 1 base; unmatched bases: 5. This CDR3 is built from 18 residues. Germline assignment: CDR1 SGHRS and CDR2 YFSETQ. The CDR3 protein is CASSLDNSGRSGANVLTF. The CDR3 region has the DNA TGCGCCAGCAGCTTGGATAATAGCGGGAGATCTGGGGCCAACGTCCTGACTTTC. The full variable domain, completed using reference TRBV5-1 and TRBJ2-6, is KAGVTQTPRYLIKTRGQQVTLSCSPISGHRSVSWYQQTPGQGLQFLFEYFSETQRNKGNFPGRFSGRQFSNSRSEMNVSTLELGDSALYLCASSLDNSGRSGANVLTFGAGSRLTVL.

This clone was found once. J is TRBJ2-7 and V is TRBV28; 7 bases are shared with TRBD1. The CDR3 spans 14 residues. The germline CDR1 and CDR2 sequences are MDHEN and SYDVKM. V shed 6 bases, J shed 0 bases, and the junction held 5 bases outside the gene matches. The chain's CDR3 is CASSSQGPSYEQYF. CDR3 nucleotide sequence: TGTGCCAGCAGCTCACAGGGGCCCTCCTACGAGCAGTACTTC.

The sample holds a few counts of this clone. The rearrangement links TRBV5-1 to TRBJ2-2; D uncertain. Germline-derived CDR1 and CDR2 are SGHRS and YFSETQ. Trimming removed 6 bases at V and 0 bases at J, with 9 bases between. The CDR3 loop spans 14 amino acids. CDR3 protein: CASNDPPNTGELFF. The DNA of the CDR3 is TGCGCCAGCAATGACCCCCCGAACACCGGGGAGCTGTTTTTT. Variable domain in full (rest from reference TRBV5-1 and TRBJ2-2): KAGVTQTPRYLIKTRGQQVTLSCSPISGHRSVSWYQQTPGQGLQFLFEYFSETQRNKGNFPGRFSGRQFSNSRSEMNVSTLELGDSALYLCASNDPPNTGELFFGEGSRLTVL.

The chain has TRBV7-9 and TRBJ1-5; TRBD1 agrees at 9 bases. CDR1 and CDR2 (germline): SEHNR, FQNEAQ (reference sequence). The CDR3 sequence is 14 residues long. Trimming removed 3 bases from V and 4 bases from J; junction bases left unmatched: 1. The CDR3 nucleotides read TGTGCCAGCAGCTTTGGGACAGGGAATCAGCCCCAGCATTTT. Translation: CASSFGTGNQPQHF.